These T cell receptor beta chains were read from a single sample in a study of blood T cell repertoires in COVID-19. Profiled with immunoSEQ multiplex PCR; TCRdb holds only in-frame clones, not every one. The sample contains roughly 56,000 clones, approximately 83% of which appear only once. The sample taken for sequencing was peripheral blood. The receptors here all came from a human donor in a cohort sampled during active COVID-19. Both conserved end residues are part of each CDR3. The order of the fields is CDR3 protein, CDR3 DNA, clone size, J gene, D gene, V gene. D genes are given only for firm matches. Clone size, where shown, is once, few, many, or a class for clones that have expanded.

CASSLGPTGVYEQYF	TGTGCCAGCAGCTTAGGTCCGACAGGGGTATACGAGCAGTACTTC	few	TRBJ2-7	TRBD1	TRBV7-3
CASSYPHSSYEQYF	TGTGCCAGCAGTTACCCTCACTCCTCCTACGAGCAGTACTTC	-	TRBJ2-7	-	TRBV6-7
CASRGQGDFLLWNSPLHF	TGTGCCAGCAGGGGACAGGGGGATTTTTTGCTGTGGAATTCACCCCTCCACTTT	-	TRBJ1-6	TRBD1	TRBV7-8
CASADRGNENTEAFF	TGTGCCAGCGCGGACAGGGGGAACGAGAACACTGAAGCTTTCTTT	-	TRBJ1-1	TRBD1	TRBV2
CASSPVRQGADGYTF	TGTGCCAGCTCACCGGTAAGGCAGGGTGCCGATGGCTACACCTTC	-	TRBJ1-2	-	TRBV18
CASSFTPQETQYF	TGCGCCAGCAGCTTTACACCACAAGAGACCCAGTACTTC	-	TRBJ2-5	-	TRBV5-1
CASGPLAGTRYEQYF	TGTGCCTCTGGCCCCTTAGCGGGGACGAGGTACGAGCAGTACTTC	-	TRBJ2-7	TRBD2	TRBV6-5
CASSPGTSGKLEQFF	TGCGCCAGCAGCCCCGGGACTAGCGGTAAACTGGAGCAGTTCTTC	-	TRBJ2-1	TRBD2	TRBV5-1
CASSDVGGEPYNEQFF	TGTGCCAGCAGTGACGTAGGGGGGGAGCCCTACAATGAGCAGTTCTTC	-	TRBJ2-1	-	TRBV25-1
CASSVEGRLNSGNTIYF	TGTGCCAGCAGCGTGGAGGGGAGACTGAACTCTGGAAACACCATATATTTT	-	TRBJ1-3	-	TRBV9